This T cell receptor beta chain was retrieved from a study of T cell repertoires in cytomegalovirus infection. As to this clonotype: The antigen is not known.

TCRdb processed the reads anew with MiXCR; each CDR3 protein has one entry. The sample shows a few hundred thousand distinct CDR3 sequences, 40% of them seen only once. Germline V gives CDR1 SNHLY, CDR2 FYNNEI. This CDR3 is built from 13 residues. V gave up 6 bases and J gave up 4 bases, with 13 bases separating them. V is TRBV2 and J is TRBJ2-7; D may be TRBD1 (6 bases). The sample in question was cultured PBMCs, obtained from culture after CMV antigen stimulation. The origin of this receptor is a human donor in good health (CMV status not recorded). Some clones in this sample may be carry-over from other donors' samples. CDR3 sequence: CASRQGTGYEQYF. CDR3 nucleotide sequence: TGTGCCAGCAGACAGGGTACGGGTTACGAGCAGTACTTC.